The rows below give T cell receptor beta chains drawn from one sample of a study of early T cells in non-severe SARS-CoV-2 infection. TCRdb reprocessed the 5' RACE reads via MiXCR and lists one record per CDR3 protein. Of some 49,000 distinct CDR3 sequences listed, roughly 12% are singletons. The sequenced sample was whole blood. The receptors come from an adult who was a healthcare worker with PCR-confirmed SARS-CoV-2 infection or an uninfected control (not recorded which). Both conserved end residues are trimmed from each CDR3.

cdr3_aa: ASSPGSYNSPLH
cdr3_length: 12
j_call: TRBJ1-6
v_call: TRBV18

cdr3_aa: ASSQLSSGANVLT
cdr3_length: 13
j_call: TRBJ2-6
v_call: TRBV3-1

cdr3_aa: ASSQGRVYEQY
cdr3_length: 11
j_call: TRBJ2-7
v_call: TRBV4-2

cdr3_aa: ASSPGQGHSSTDTQY
cdr3_length: 15
j_call: TRBJ2-3
v_call: TRBV5-4

cdr3_aa: ASGLSTWGRSTDTQY
cdr3_length: 15
j_call: TRBJ2-3
v_call: TRBV6-6

cdr3_aa: SARQKSVFGTEAF
cdr3_length: 13
j_call: TRBJ1-1
v_call: TRBV20-1

cdr3_aa: ASINRDGAYEQY
cdr3_length: 12
j_call: TRBJ2-7
v_call: TRBV28

cdr3_aa: ASSQLDLFSTDTQY
cdr3_length: 14
j_call: TRBJ2-3
v_call: TRBV4-1

cdr3_aa: ASSPPIVGQGNTEAF
cdr3_length: 15
j_call: TRBJ1-1
v_call: TRBV7-9

cdr3_aa: ASSQDKRTAGYTGELF
cdr3_length: 16
j_call: TRBJ2-2
v_call: TRBV3-1

cdr3_aa: ASSSHRGDFVKNGYT
cdr3_length: 15
j_call: TRBJ1-2
v_call: TRBV7-9

cdr3_aa: AWAWAGRTEAF
cdr3_length: 11
j_call: TRBJ1-1
v_call: TRBV30

cdr3_aa: ASSLMEKHEQY
cdr3_length: 11
j_call: TRBJ2-7
v_call: TRBV11-3

cdr3_aa: ATGNYGYT
cdr3_length: 8
j_call: TRBJ1-2
v_call: TRBV28

cdr3_aa: ASSLDDTGELF
cdr3_length: 11
j_call: TRBJ2-2
v_call: TRBV5-1

cdr3_aa: ASSLGQEFYEQY
cdr3_length: 12
j_call: TRBJ2-7
v_call: TRBV5-1

cdr3_aa: ASSQLTGTYNEQF
cdr3_length: 13
j_call: TRBJ2-1
v_call: TRBV4-3

cdr3_aa: AWIFGDYGYT
cdr3_length: 10
j_call: TRBJ1-2
v_call: TRBV30

cdr3_aa: ASSLNPYEQY
cdr3_length: 10
j_call: TRBJ2-7
v_call: TRBV11-3

cdr3_aa: ASSPSRAGVHNPLH
cdr3_length: 14
j_call: TRBJ1-6
v_call: TRBV11-3

cdr3_aa: ASSLRDKNYEQY
cdr3_length: 12
j_call: TRBJ2-7
v_call: TRBV7-2

cdr3_aa: ASSRLGGLVEDTDTQY
cdr3_length: 16
j_call: TRBJ2-3
v_call: TRBV11-2

cdr3_aa: ASSLIQGATEAF
cdr3_length: 12
j_call: TRBJ1-1
v_call: TRBV4-1

cdr3_aa: ATSDLNGRPYNEQF
cdr3_length: 14
j_call: TRBJ2-1
v_call: TRBV24-1

cdr3_aa: ASSPSGAGSADTQY
cdr3_length: 14
j_call: TRBJ2-3
v_call: TRBV7-8

cdr3_aa: ASSPAGDEKLF
cdr3_length: 11
j_call: TRBJ1-4
v_call: TRBV7-9

cdr3_aa: ASSVERGTYEQY
cdr3_length: 12
j_call: TRBJ2-7
v_call: TRBV6-1

cdr3_aa: ASSPGVTSTDTQY
cdr3_length: 13
j_call: TRBJ2-3
v_call: TRBV7-2